This paragraph covers one T cell receptor (beta chain) sequence. As yet, its antigen is unknown. This record comes from a study of radiation and T cells in renal cell carcinoma. In the study overall: Nephrectomy followed 15 Gy stereotactic body radiation by 4 weeks. Study results and limitations: Pretreatment tumor biopsies were lacking, so baseline clonotypes are unknown. Top tumor clonotypes rose in blood 2 weeks post-radiation, then contracted.

Assay: immunoSEQ multiplex PCR; the TCRdb copy retains only in-frame clones and omits some. This table holds 150,000 to 190,000 clones, about nine tenths found once. Trimming took 4 bases from V and 5 from J; bases not matched to a gene: 13. The CDR3 consists of 19 residues. Germline values: CDR1 SGDLS, CDR2 YYNGEE. Specified time point: blood 2 weeks post-SBRT. The treatment was: 15 Gy SBRT to primary tumor, nephrectomy 4 weeks later. The patient's renal cell carcinoma had clear cell pathology. The chain links TRBV9 to TRBJ2-1; 15 bases align to TRBD2. This sample comprised blood, obtained from a patient whose treatment included radiotherapy and nephrectomy. The receptor was isolated from a woman aged 50 to 65 with renal cell carcinoma. The chain's CDR3 is CASSPRTSGGVGANNEQFF. The CDR3 DNA is TGTGCCAGCAGCCCAAGGACTAGCGGGGGGGTAGGAGCCAACAATGAGCAGTTCTTC.